The next 6 T cell receptor beta chains were all read from a single sample in a study of post-analysis software for immune sequencing data. Notes on the study in general: The five TRBV segments detected at higher frequency in patients than in controls included TRBV5-6, TRBV5-1 and TRBV20-1.

cDNA libraries of TCR beta carried unique molecular identifiers. In TCRdb, the PCR reads were re-called with MiXCR into one record per CDR3 protein. The sample has about 540,000 distinct CDR3 sequences; less than 40% are singletons. No antigen is known for these receptors. Sequencing input: blood. These receptors were collected from a girl younger than 18 with multiple sclerosis.

This clonotype appeared a few times. This chain links TRBV6-5 with TRBJ2-7, with 8 bases that match TRBD1. The germline V gene encodes CDR1 MNHEY and CDR2 SVGAGI. There are 15 residues in the CDR3. The V gene end was trimmed by 2 bases and the J gene end by 2 bases; junction bases not matched to a gene: 5. The CDR3 reads CASSYDRGVPYEQYF. In nucleotides, the CDR3 is TGTGCCAGCAGTTACGACAGGGGAGTTCCCTACGAGCAGTACTTC.

This clonotype was counted only a few times. J is TRBJ1-1 and V is TRBV27; D not resolved. CDR3 size: 14 residues. Deletions cut 3 bases from V and 2 bases from J, with 10 bases between. CDR1 MNHEY and CDR2 SMNVEV come from the germline V gene (reference sequence). The CDR3, as DNA: TGTGCCAGCAGTTTTGGGTCCGAAAACACTGAAGCTTTCTTT. Translated: CASSFGSENTEAFF.

This clonotype was detected once. This chain uses TRBV7-6 with TRBJ2-7, with TRBD1 matching 8 bases. In germline, CDR1 is SGHVS, CDR2 FNYEAQ. The CDR3 sequence is 15 residues long. J was trimmed by 7 bases and V by 5 bases; bases with no gene match: 13. Here the CDR3 reads CASSPRTGGYNEQYF. The DNA of the CDR3 is TGTGCCAGCAGCCCCAGAACAGGGGGTTACAATGAGCAGTACTTC.

There are a few counts of this clonotype. The V call is TRBV12-3 or TRBV12-4, the J call TRBJ1-2; 7 nucleotides match TRBD1. There are 14 residues in the CDR3. V lost 7 bases and J lost 3; bases outside the gene matches: 8. CDR3 residues: CASNAPDRDYGYTF. In nucleotides, the CDR3 is TGTGCCAGCAACGCACCCGACAGGGACTATGGCTACACCTTC.

The genes are TRBV5-1 and TRBJ2-2; D is possibly TRBD2 (5 bases). The CDR3 has 15 residues. Trimming took 4 bases from V and 3 from J, leaving 13 bases between them. Germline CDR1 SGHRS, CDR2 YFSETQ. The CDR3 coding sequence is TGCGCCAGCAGCCCATCCGAGGGTTACACCGGGGAGCTGTTTTTT. Protein sequence: CASSPSEGYTGELFF.

The gene calls are TRBV5-1 and TRBJ1-4, with 8 bases fitting TRBD1. CDR3 length equals 17 residues. J was trimmed by 4 bases and V by 0 bases; bases with no gene match: 8. Germline V CDR1 and CDR2: SGHRS, YFSETQ. The CDR3 sequence is CASSLATGVRSNEKLFF. In DNA, the CDR3 is TGCGCCAGCAGCTTGGCGACAGGGGTTCGCAGTAATGAAAAACTGTTTTTT.